This T cell receptor (beta chain) appears in the sequencing data of a study of cytomegalovirus exposure and HLA in healthy donors. Looking at the study overall: In terms of ancestry, the Caucasian-associated cluster contained about 81% of the 300 to 400 genotyped donors.

A multiplex PCR was run with 60 Vbeta primers and 13 Jbeta primers. Measured with immunoSEQ multiplex PCR; TCRdb has only the in-frame clones, and not every one. This sample yields over 150,000 clones, of which around 80% are seen a single time; 1% belongs to the top ten. Study-wide results and limits: Previously analyzed data showed that most TCR beta V segments were productive at a frequency of about 87% or about 30%. The study had only CMV serostatus as immune exposure information.

In its sample, this clone was seen a few times. The antigen remains undetermined. V dropped 5 bases and J dropped 1; count of bases not matched to a gene: 8. Germline CDR1 is LNHDA and CDR2 is SQIVND (reference sequence). This CDR3 comprises 16 residues. V is TRBV19 and J is TRBJ1-1; 9 positions agree with TRBD1. Sequencing was carried out using PBMCs. This TCR was sampled from a woman aged 45 to 65 in good health and CMV-seropositive. CDR3 protein: CASSPRAGQGNTEAFF. CDR3 DNA: TGTGCCAGTAGTCCAAGGGCGGGACAGGGGAACACTGAAGCTTTCTTT.